This T cell receptor (beta chain) stems from a study of breast tumors, draining lymph nodes, adjacent tissues. The study's findings and limits: Findings are consistent with lymph node origin and intratumoral expansion of most tumor T cells. Tumor TCR diversity was below lymph nodes but above nontumor tissue.

A note on this clonotype: Its antigen remains unidentified.

One entry per CDR3 protein, called by TCRdb with MiXCR from the multiplex PCR reads. The repertoire holds fewer than 90,000 distinct CDR3 sequences, 25% to 35% seen once, with about 8% in the top ten. This CDR3 region has 14 residues. CDR1 and CDR2 from the germline V gene are DFQATT and SNEGSKA (reference sequence). V was trimmed by 0 bases and J by 8 bases, leaving 14 bases between them. Breast cancer patients provided tissue from their axillary draining lymph nodes. Sequenced material: axillary lymph node tissue. The chain is built from TRBV20-1 and TRBJ1-3, with D perhaps TRBD1 (5 bases). This sequence was found in a female donor with breast cancer. Some clones in this sample may be carry-over from other donors' samples. CDR3 sequence (DNA): TGCAGTGCTAGAGATCTGGGGGTAGGGGACACCATATATTTT. The encoded protein is CSARDLGVGDTIYF.